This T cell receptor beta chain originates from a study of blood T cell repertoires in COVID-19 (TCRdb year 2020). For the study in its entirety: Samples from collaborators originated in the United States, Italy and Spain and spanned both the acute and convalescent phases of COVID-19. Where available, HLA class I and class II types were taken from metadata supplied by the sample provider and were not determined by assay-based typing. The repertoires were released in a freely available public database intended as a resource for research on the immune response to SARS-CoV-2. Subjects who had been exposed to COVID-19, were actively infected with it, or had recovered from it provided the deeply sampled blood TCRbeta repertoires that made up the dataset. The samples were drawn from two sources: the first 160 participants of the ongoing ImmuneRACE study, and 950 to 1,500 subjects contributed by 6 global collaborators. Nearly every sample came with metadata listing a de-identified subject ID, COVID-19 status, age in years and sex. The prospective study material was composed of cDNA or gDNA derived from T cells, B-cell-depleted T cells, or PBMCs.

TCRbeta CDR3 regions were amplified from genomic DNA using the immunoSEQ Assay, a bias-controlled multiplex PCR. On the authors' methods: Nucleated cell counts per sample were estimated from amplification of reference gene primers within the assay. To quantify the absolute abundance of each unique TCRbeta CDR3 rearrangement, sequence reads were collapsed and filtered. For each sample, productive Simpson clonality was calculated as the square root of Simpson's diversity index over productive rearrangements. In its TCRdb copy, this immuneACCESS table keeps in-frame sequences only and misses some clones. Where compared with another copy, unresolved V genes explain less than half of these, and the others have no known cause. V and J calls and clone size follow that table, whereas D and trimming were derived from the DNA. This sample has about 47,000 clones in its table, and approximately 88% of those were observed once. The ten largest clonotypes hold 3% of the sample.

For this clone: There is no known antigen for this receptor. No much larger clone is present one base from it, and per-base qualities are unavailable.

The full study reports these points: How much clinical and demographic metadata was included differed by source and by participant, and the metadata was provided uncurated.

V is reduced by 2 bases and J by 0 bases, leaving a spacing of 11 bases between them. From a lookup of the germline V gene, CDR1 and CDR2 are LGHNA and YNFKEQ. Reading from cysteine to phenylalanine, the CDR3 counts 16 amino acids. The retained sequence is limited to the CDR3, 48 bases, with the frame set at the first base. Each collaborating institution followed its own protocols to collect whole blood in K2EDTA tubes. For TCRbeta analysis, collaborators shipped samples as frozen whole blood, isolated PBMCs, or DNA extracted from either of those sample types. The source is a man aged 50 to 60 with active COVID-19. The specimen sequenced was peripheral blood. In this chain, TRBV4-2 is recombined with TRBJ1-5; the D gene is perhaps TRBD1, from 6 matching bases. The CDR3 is CASSQTKQGSNQPQHF. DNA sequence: TGTGCCAGCAGCCAAACAAAACAGGGTAGCAATCAGCCCCAGCATTTT.